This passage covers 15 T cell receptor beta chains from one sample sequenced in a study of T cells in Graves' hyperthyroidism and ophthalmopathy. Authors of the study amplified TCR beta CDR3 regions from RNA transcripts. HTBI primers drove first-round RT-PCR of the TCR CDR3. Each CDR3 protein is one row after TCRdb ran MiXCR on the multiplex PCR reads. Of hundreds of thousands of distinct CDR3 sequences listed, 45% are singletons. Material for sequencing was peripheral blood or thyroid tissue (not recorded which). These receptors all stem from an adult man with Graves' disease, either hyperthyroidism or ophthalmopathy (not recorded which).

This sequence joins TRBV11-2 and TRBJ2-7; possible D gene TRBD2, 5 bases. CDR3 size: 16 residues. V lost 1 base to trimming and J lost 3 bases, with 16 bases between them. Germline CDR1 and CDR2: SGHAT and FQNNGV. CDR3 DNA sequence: TGTGCCAGCAGCTTAGGATCTAGCATTAAATTCTACGAGCAGTACTTC. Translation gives CASSLGSSIKFYEQYF.

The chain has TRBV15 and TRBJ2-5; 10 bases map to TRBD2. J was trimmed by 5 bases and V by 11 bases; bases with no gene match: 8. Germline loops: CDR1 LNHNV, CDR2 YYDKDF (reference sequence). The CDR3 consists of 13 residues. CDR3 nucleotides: TGTGCCCCTAGCGGGGGTACCCTGGAGACCCAGTACTTC. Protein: CAPSGGTLETQYF.

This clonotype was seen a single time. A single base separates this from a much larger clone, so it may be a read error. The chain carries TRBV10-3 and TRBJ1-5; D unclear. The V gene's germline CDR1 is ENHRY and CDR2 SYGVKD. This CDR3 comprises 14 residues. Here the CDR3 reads CATSEPDSNQPQHF. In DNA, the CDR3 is TGTGCCACCAGTGAACCCGACAGCAATCAGCCCCAGCATTTT.

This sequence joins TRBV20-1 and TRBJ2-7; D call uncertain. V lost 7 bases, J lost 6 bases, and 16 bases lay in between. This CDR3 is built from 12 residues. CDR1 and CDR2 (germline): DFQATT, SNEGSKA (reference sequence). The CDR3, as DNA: TGCAGTGGGACGGCCGGATCGAGCGAGCAGTACTTC. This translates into CSGTAGSSEQYF.

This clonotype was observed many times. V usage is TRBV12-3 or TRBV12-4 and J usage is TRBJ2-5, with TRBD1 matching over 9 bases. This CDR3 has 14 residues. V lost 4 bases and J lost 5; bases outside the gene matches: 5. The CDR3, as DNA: TGTGCCAGCAGTTCGACAGGGGGTGGTGAGACCCAGTACTTC. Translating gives CASSSTGGGETQYF.

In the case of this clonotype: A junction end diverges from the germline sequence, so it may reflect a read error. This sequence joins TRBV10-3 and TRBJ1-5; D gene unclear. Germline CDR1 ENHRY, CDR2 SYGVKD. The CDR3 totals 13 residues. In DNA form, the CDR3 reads TGTGCCAGCAGTGTAGATCACAGTCAGCCCCAGCATTTT. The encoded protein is CASSVDHSQPQHF.

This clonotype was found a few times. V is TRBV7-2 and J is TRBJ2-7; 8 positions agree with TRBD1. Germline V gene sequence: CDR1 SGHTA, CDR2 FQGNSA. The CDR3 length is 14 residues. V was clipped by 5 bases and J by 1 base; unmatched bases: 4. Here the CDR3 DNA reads TGTGCCAGCAGCCGACAGGGGCCGTCCTACGAGCAGTACTTC. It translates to CASSRQGPSYEQYF.

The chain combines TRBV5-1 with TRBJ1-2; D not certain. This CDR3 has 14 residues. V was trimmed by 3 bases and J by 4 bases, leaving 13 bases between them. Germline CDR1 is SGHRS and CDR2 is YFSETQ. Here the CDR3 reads CASSSEELSYGYTF. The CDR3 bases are TGCGCCAGCAGCTCCGAGGAGTTGTCCTATGGCTACACCTTC.

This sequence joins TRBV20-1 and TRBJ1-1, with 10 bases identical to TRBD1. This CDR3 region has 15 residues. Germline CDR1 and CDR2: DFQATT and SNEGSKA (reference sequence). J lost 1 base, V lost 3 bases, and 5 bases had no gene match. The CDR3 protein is CSASDWTGGNTEAFF. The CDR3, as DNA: TGCAGTGCTAGTGATTGGACAGGGGGGAACACTGAAGCTTTCTTT.

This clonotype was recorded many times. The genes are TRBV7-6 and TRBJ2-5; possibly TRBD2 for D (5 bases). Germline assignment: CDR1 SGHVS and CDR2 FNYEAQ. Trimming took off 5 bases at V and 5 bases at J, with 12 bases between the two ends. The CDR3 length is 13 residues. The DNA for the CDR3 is TGTGCCAGCAGCCGGGAACTGGAGGAGACCCAGTACTTC. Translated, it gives CASSRELEETQYF. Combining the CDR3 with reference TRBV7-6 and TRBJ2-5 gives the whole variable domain GAGVSQSPRYKVTKRGQDVALRCDPISGHVSLYWYRQALGQGPEFLTYFNYEAQQDKSGLPNDRFSAERPEGSISTLTIQRTEQRDSAMYRCASSRELEETQYFGPGTRLLVL.

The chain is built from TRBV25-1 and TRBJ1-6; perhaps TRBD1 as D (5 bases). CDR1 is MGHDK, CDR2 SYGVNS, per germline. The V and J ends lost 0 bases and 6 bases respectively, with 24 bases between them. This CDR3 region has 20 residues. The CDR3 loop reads CASSEYEFEGGDLSNSPLHF. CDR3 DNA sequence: TGTGCCAGCAGTGAATACGAGTTTGAGGGAGGGGATTTATCTAATTCACCCCTCCACTTT.

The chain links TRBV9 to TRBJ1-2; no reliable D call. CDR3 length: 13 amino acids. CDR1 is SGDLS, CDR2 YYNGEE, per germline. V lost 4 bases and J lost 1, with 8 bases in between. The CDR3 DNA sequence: TGTGCCAGCAGCTCTCGGGTTAACTATGGCTACACCTTC. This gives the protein CASSSRVNYGYTF.

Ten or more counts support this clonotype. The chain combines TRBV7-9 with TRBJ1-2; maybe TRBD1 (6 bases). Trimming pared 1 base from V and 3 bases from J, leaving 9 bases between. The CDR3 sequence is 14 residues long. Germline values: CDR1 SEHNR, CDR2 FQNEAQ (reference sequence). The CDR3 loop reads CASSLEDSDYGYTF. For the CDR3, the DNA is TGTGCCAGCAGCTTAGAGGACAGCGACTATGGCTACACCTTC. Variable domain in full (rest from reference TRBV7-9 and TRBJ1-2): DTGVSQNPRHKITKRGQNVTFRCDPISEHNRLYWYRQTLGQGPEFLTYFQNEAQLEKSRLLSDRFSAERPKGSFSTLEIQRTEQGDSAMYLCASSLEDSDYGYTFGSGTRLTVV.

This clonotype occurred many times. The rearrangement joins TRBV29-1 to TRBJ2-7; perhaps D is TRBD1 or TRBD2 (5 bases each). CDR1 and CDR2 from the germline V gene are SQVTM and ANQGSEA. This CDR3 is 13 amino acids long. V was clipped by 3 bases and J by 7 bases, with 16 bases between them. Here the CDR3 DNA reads TGCAGCGTTGAGGTCGTGGGCTGGGGGGAGCAGTACTTC. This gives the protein CSVEVVGWGEQYF.

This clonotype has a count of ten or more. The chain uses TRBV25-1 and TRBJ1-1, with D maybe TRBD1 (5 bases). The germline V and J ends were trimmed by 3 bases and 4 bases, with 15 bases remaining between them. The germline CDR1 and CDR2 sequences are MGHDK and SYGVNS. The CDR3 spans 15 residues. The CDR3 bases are TGTGCCAGCAGTGACGGGCCGGGGGACGGCACTGAAGCTTTCTTT. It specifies CASSDGPGDGTEAFF.